This T cell receptor (beta chain) was documented in a study of T cell responses to AZD1222 COVID-19 vaccine. Study as a whole: Second doses at about 4 or about 12 weeks were pooled.

The protocol was immunoSEQ multiplex PCR, while the TCRdb copy is restricted to in-frame clones and leaves out a portion. The repertoire holds around 61,000 clones, with approximately 83% as singletons. Regarding this clone: The antigen is undetermined.

Study conclusions and caveats: Spike-spanning, vaccine-associated CD4 TCRs were dominant at 160-218 and 743-854. The donors showed a predominance of white British ancestry and of females, with possible underestimation of clonal diversity.

The sequenced sample was peripheral blood, obtained on day 0 of AZD1222 vaccination. The clonotype originates from an adult in good health.

This CDR3 is CASSPGTGDGETQYF. CDR3 in DNA: TGCGCCAGCAGCCCCGGGACAGGGGACGGGGAGACCCAGTACTTC. This chain connects TRBV4-1 to TRBJ2-5; TRBD1 matches at 10 bases. CDR1 and CDR2 (germline): MGHRA, YSYEKL. The CDR3 is made up of 15 amino acids. V gave up 4 bases and J gave up 5 bases; unmatched junction bases: 7.